Each of the 17 T cell receptor beta chains below was sequenced from the same sample in a study of lung T cells in sarcoidosis with Löfgren's syndrome. TCRdb re-analysed the reads in MiXCR, keeping a single row per CDR3 protein. The sample consists of about 20,000 distinct CDR3 sequences, roughly 22% of them appearing once. The specimen sequenced was CD4+ T cells from PBMCs. Receptors originate from a human donor with sarcoidosis (Löfgren's syndrome or another form), or a control subject (not recorded which).

This clonotype was detected ten times or more. The J gene is TRBJ2-3, the V gene TRBV5-1; 7 positions match TRBD2. This CDR3 spans 13 amino acids. Germline CDR1 and CDR2: SGHRS and YFSETQ. V trimming: 2 bases; J trimming: 6 bases; junction bases outside the gene matches: 3. CDR3 sequence reads: CASSFTSVDTQYF. The CDR3 coding sequence is TGCGCCAGCAGCTTTACTAGCGTTGATACGCAGTATTTT.

About this clonotype: The conserved phenylalanine or tryptophan normally closing the CDR3 is absent here, so this likely arose from a read error. The gene calls are TRBV20-1 and TRBJ2-3, with 9 bases that match TRBD2. Germline CDR1 and CDR2: DFQATT and SNEGSKA (reference sequence). The CDR3 runs to 15 residues. Losses at the gene ends were 3 bases for V and 2 bases for J; bases not matched to a gene: 6. The chain's CDR3 is CSASWAGGFTDTQYI. CDR3 sequence (DNA): TGCAGTGCTAGTTGGGCGGGGGGGTTCACAGATACGCAGTATATT.

This clonotype was seen just once. This may arise from a read error, as a much more abundant clone is one base away. The chain uses TRBV12-3 or TRBV12-4 and TRBJ2-5, with 8 bases that match TRBD2. This CDR3 is built from 16 residues. DNA of the CDR3: TGTGCCAGCAGTCTCCTTAGCGGGGAGACGCAAGAGACCAAGTACTTC. It codes for CASSLLSGETQETKYF.

This clonotype was detected many times. The V gene is TRBV2, the J gene TRBJ1-3; TRBD1 aligns across 11 bases. The junction had 3 bases not matched to a gene; V was cut back by 4 bases and J by 4 bases. Germline V lookup: CDR1 SNHLY, CDR2 FYNNEI. The CDR3 has 15 amino acids. The CDR3 loop is CASSGDRGRGNTIYF. CDR3 coding DNA: TGTGCCAGCAGTGGGGACAGGGGGAGAGGAAACACCATATATTTT.

In this sample, this clonotype is medium-sized (0.01 to 0.1%). V is TRBV6-1 and J is TRBJ2-3, with D hard to call. The V end lost 5 bases, the J end lost 3 bases, and 12 bases lay between the germline ends. The germline V gene has CDR1 MNHNS and CDR2 SASEGT. The CDR3 consists of 14 residues. CDR3 region: CASSPQSATDTQYF. In DNA form, the CDR3 reads TGTGCCAGCAGTCCCCAATCGGCGACAGATACGCAGTATTTT.

This clonotype was observed many times. This sequence joins TRBV20-1 and TRBJ2-5; unclear D gene. Germline V lookup: CDR1 DFQATT, CDR2 SNEGSKA (reference sequence). Trimming shortened V by 2 bases and J by 1 base, and 5 bases separated the two germline ends. The CDR3 length is 12 residues. As DNA, the CDR3 is TGCAGTGCTAGATTCGTCCAAGAGACCCAGTACTTC. It encodes CSARFVQETQYF.

This clonotype has a handful of counts. The chain carries TRBV30 and TRBJ2-7; 7 bases match TRBD1. This CDR3 comprises 14 residues. Germline V lookup: CDR1 GTSNPN, CDR2 SVGIG (reference sequence). J lost 3 bases, V lost 2 bases, and 7 bases had no gene match. This CDR3 is CAWSYTGQRYEQYF. The CDR3 region has the DNA TGTGCCTGGAGTTACACGGGACAGCGCTACGAGCAGTACTTC.

With regard to this clonotype: One base away lies a much larger clone, so this may be a sequencing read error. This chain joins TRBV29-1 and TRBJ1-1; D is uncertain. The germline V gene has CDR1 SQVTM and CDR2 ANQGSEA. V lost 2 bases and J 5 bases, leaving 15 bases between the germline ends. This CDR3 comprises 14 residues. CDR3 loop: CSVEFIRGETEAFF. The CDR3, as DNA: TGCAGCGTTGAATTTATACGGGGTGAGACTGAAGCTTTCTTT.

This clonotype was detected ten times or more. The chain employs TRBV19 and TRBJ2-3; TRBD1 matches 8 bases. The trim removed 6 bases at V and 4 bases at J, leaving 6 bases unmatched. The germline V gene encodes CDR1 LNHDA and CDR2 SQIVND (reference sequence). The CDR3 runs 14 residues. The CDR3 sequence: CASSVDRGPDTQYF. Written as DNA, the CDR3 is TGTGCCAGTAGCGTCGACAGGGGTCCAGATACGCAGTATTTT.

This clonotype has ten or more counts. The chain uses TRBV6-1 and TRBJ2-3; the D gene is possibly TRBD1 (5 bases). This CDR3 comprises 16 residues. Germline lookup yields CDR1 MNHNS and CDR2 SASEGT. V lost 3 bases and J 2 bases, leaving 15 bases between the germline ends. In DNA, the CDR3 is TGTGCCAGCAGTGACCGACAGTCTACACACACAGATACGCAGTATTTT. It encodes CASSDRQSTHTDTQYF.

Many counts were recorded for this clonotype. The chain recombines TRBV7-9 with TRBJ1-3; TRBD1 might be the D (5 bases). CDR1 is SEHNR and CDR2 is FQNEAQ in the germline V gene (reference sequence). This CDR3 is built from 14 residues. V lost 2 bases and J lost 3, with 8 bases in between. CDR3 coding DNA: TGTGCCAGCAGCTTAATCAGGGATGGAAACACCATATATTTT. This translates into CASSLIRDGNTIYF.

This clonotype is medium-sized. The chain couples TRBV27 to TRBJ2-1; 10 bases match TRBD2. J lost 4 bases, V lost 6 bases, and 3 bases had no gene match. Per germline, CDR1 MNHEY and CDR2 SMNVEV (reference sequence). This CDR3 contains 14 residues. The CDR3 protein is CASSRLAGYNEQFF. DNA of the CDR3: TGTGCCAGCAGCCGACTAGCGGGTTACAATGAGCAGTTCTTC.

This clonotype was counted ten times or more. The chain has TRBV28 and TRBJ2-7; the D is unclear. V lost 6 bases, J lost 0 bases, and 15 bases lay in between. The CDR3 consists of 15 residues. Germline-derived CDR1 and CDR2 are MDHEN and SYDVKM. DNA for the CDR3: TGTGCCAGCAGATCCGACACTCTGGGCTCCTACGAGCAGTACTTC. The encoded protein is CASRSDTLGSYEQYF.

This clonotype was counted at least ten times. The chain combines TRBV5-4 with TRBJ2-1; D not resolved. V was pared by 2 bases and J by 1 base, with 7 bases between. The length of the CDR3 is 14 residues. Germline CDR1 and CDR2: SGHNT and YYREEE (reference sequence). For the CDR3, the DNA is TGTGCCAGCAGCTTAGGCGGATCCTACAATGAGCAGTTCTTC. It specifies CASSLGGSYNEQFF.

This clonotype was counted at least ten times. This chain connects TRBV6-2 or TRBV6-3 to TRBJ2-7, with TRBD1 identical over 9 bases. Germline V gives CDR1 MNHEY, CDR2 SVGEGT. The CDR3 loop spans 19 amino acids. Losses at the gene ends were 6 bases for V and 0 bases for J; bases not matched to a gene: 18. The CDR3 is CASSSHSGTGWFFSYEQYF. The CDR3 DNA sequence: TGTGCCAGCAGCTCACATTCCGGGACAGGGTGGTTTTTCTCCTACGAGCAGTACTTC.

This clonotype was seen only a few times. The J gene is TRBJ2-7, the V gene TRBV14; D is undetermined. Germline loops: CDR1 SGHDN, CDR2 FVKESK. The CDR3 extends over 12 amino acids. V was pared by 2 bases and J by 1 base, with 3 bases between. The CDR3, as DNA: TGTGCCAGCAGCCAACTTTCCTACGAGCAGTACTTC. Translation: CASSQLSYEQYF.

As to this clonotype: A much larger clone differs from this one at a single base, so this may be a read error. This sequence joins TRBV12-3 or TRBV12-4 and TRBJ2-1; possible D gene TRBD2, 7 bases. CDR3 length: 12 residues. Trimming left V 6 bases short and J 9 bases short, with 12 bases between. Here the CDR3 DNA reads TGTGCCAGCAGCCTAGGGGGGGTTGAGCAGTTCTTC. Translating gives CASSLGGVEQFF.